Each of the 31 T cell receptor beta chains below was sequenced from the same sample in a study of stem cell transplantation in POMP-related autoinflammatory disease. Data came from immunoSEQ multiplex PCR; TCRdb stores just in-frame clones and leaves some out. Of 4,000 to 6,000 clones listed, about 92% are singletons. This sample comprised CD8+ T cells from PBMCs, obtained after stem cell transplantation. All receptors derive from a human patient with POMP-related autoinflammation and immune dysregulation (PRAID). A share of the T cells may be of graft donor origin.

The chain carries TRBV30 and TRBJ2-7, with D unresolved. The V end was cut by 0 bases, the J end by 5 bases, with 17 bases between. Germline V CDR1 and CDR2: GTSNPN, SVGIG (reference sequence). The CDR3 is 15 residues long. Here the CDR3 reads CAWSVSALGVDEQYF. Written as DNA, the CDR3 is TGTGCCTGGAGTGTCTCGGCGCTTGGCGTCGACGAGCAGTACTTC.

In nucleotides, the CDR3 is TGTGCCAGCAGCGTCGAGGGGGCCGTAATCTCCTACAATGAGCAGTTCTTC. Translated: CASSVEGAVISYNEQFF. The chain employs TRBV9 and TRBJ2-1, with TRBD1 matching 7 bases. The CDR3 has 17 residues. V lost 2 bases and J lost 0; bases outside the gene matches: 8. Per germline, CDR1 SGDLS and CDR2 YYNGEE. The complete variable domain, with remaining parts taken from reference TRBV9 and TRBJ2-1, reads DSGVTQTPKHLITATGQRVTLRCSPRSGDLSVYWYQQSLDQGLQFLIQYYNGEERAKGNILERFSAQQFPDLHSELNLSSLELGDSALYFCASSVEGAVISYNEQFFGPGTRLTVL.

CDR3 region: CASSLEVLAGMETQYF. CDR3 DNA sequence: TGTGCCAGCAGCTTGGAGGTACTAGCGGGAATGGAGACCCAGTACTTC. The rearrangement uses TRBV5-4 and TRBJ2-5; 10 nucleotides match TRBD2. The CDR3 runs to 16 residues. The germline V gene has CDR1 SGHNT and CDR2 YYREEE (reference sequence). V trimming: 0 bases; J trimming: 5 bases; junction bases outside the gene matches: 7.

The V call is TRBV7-8, the J call TRBJ2-1; D gene unclear. CDR3 size: 12 residues. Trimming pared 5 bases from V and 8 bases from J, leaving 10 bases between. The germline V gene encodes CDR1 SGHVS and CDR2 FQNEAQ. CDR3 region: CASSPVSYEQFF. CDR3 nucleotide sequence: TGTGCCAGCAGCCCGGTCTCCTATGAGCAGTTCTTC.

The gene calls are TRBV29-1 and TRBJ1-1; tentatively, D is TRBD1 (6 bases). Trimming removed 7 bases at V and 0 bases at J, with 21 bases between. Germline V gene sequence: CDR1 SQVTM, CDR2 ANQGSEA. The CDR3 runs to 16 residues. CDR3 sequence (DNA): TGCAGCGGATTAGCCAATCCGGGACATCTGAACACTGAAGCTTTCTTT. It specifies CSGLANPGHLNTEAFF.

This clone was counted once. The CDR3 DNA reads as TGTGCCAGCAGCTTCAGTAGTGCAAACAGGGAGAACACTGAAGCTTTCTTT. Protein product: CASSFSSANRENTEAFF. The rearrangement links TRBV5-4 to TRBJ1-1; maybe TRBD1 (6 bases). This CDR3 is 17 amino acids long. From germline, CDR1 is SGHNT and CDR2 YYREEE (reference sequence). V gave up 2 bases and J gave up 1 base, with 18 bases separating them.

The chain employs TRBV24-1 and TRBJ2-1; D gene unclear. The germline V gene encodes CDR1 KGHDR and CDR2 SFDVKD. The CDR3 consists of 13 residues. Trimming stripped 0 bases from V and 7 bases from J, with 6 bases between. The CDR3 is CATSDLGWNEQFF. The CDR3 DNA sequence: TGTGCCACCAGTGATTTGGGGTGGAATGAGCAGTTCTTC.

The V gene is TRBV28, the J gene TRBJ1-3; TRBD1 is a possible D gene (5 bases). Germline values: CDR1 MDHEN, CDR2 SYDVKM. The CDR3 runs to 15 residues. The V end was cut by 2 bases, the J end by 9 bases, with 17 bases between. The CDR3 bases are TGTGCCAGCAGTTTACACGGGAGTCGGGGACCCACCATATATTTT. Its protein product is CASSLHGSRGPTIYF.

V is TRBV9 and J is TRBJ1-2; D might be TRBD1 (5 bases). Germline V gives CDR1 SGDLS, CDR2 YYNGEE. There are 14 residues in the CDR3. The V end was cut by 4 bases, the J end by 3 bases, with 13 bases between. CDR3 DNA sequence: TGTGCCAGCAGCTTAGGTGTAGGGGACTATGGCTACACCTTC. The encoded protein is CASSLGVGDYGYTF.

The gene calls are TRBV4-1 and TRBJ1-2, with D hard to call. The V and J ends lost 6 bases and 6 bases respectively, with 14 bases between them. This CDR3 spans 13 amino acids. CDR1 and CDR2 from the germline V gene are MGHRA and YSYEKL. CDR3 sequence reads: CASSPRTGNGYTF. The CDR3 DNA reads as TGCGCCAGCAGTCCCAGGACGGGAAATGGCTACACCTTC.

The chain carries TRBV15 and TRBJ1-6; D is undetermined. V lost 8 bases to trimming and J lost 4 bases, with 12 bases between them. This CDR3 comprises 14 residues. The germline gives CDR1 LNHNV, CDR2 YYDKDF (reference sequence). The CDR3 loop reads CATHPGAYNSPLHF. The CDR3 region has the DNA TGTGCCACCCATCCGGGAGCTTATAATTCACCCCTCCACTTT.

This chain links TRBV19 with TRBJ2-1, with TRBD2 identical over 14 bases. This CDR3 is built from 15 residues. The junction had 2 bases not matched to a gene; V was cut back by 3 bases and J by 7 bases. CDR1 is LNHDA, CDR2 SQIVND, per germline (reference sequence). CDR3 sequence reads: CASSMGTSGSNEQFF. The CDR3 nucleotides are TGTGCCAGTAGTATGGGGACTAGCGGGAGTAATGAGCAGTTCTTC.

The chain joins TRBV6-5 to TRBJ1-1, with 8 bases matching TRBD1. Trimming took 7 bases from V and 5 from J; bases not matched to a gene: 9. Germline-derived CDR1 and CDR2 are MNHEY and SVGAGI. CDR3 length: 14 residues. CDR3 nucleotide sequence: TGTGCCAGCACCCTAGGGACAGGATCTACTGAAGCTTTCTTT. It translates to CASTLGTGSTEAFF.

V and J are TRBV19 and TRBJ2-3; D possibly corresponds to TRBD2 (6 bases). This CDR3 spans 16 amino acids. V dropped 5 bases and J dropped 0 bases, with 15 bases sitting between them. Looked up from germline, CDR1 is LNHDA and CDR2 is SQIVND (reference sequence). This chain's CDR3 is CASSHESGWSTDTQYF. Written as DNA, the CDR3 is TGTGCCAGTAGTCACGAGAGCGGGTGGAGCACAGATACGCAGTATTTT.

The chain links TRBV27 to TRBJ2-7, with TRBD2 as a possible D gene (6 bases). Trimming left V 4 bases short and J 1 base short, with 11 bases between. The CDR3 runs to 14 residues. Germline lookup yields CDR1 MNHEY and CDR2 SMNVEV (reference sequence). The CDR3 sequence is CASSSTGVSYEQYF. The CDR3 nucleotides read TGTGCCAGCAGTTCGACGGGAGTATCCTACGAGCAGTACTTC.

The chain recombines TRBV3-1 (or the pseudogene TRBV3-2) with TRBJ1-2; D possibly corresponds to TRBD1 (6 bases). V lost 5 bases to trimming and J lost 4 bases, with 14 bases between them. This CDR3 spans 14 amino acids. Germline V gives CDR1 LGHDT, CDR2 YNNKEL (reference sequence). The CDR3 DNA reads TGTGCCAGCAGCGATAGGGGACACAGCTATGGCTACACCTTC. Translating it yields CASSDRGHSYGYTF.

The rearrangement links TRBV5-5 to TRBJ1-1, with unresolved D. The ends were cut back, 1 base at V and 10 bases at J, with 11 bases in the middle. CDR1 SGHKS and CDR2 YYEKEE come from the germline V gene (reference sequence). This CDR3 is 12 amino acids long. CDR3: CASSLIEVVAFF. As DNA, the CDR3 is TGTGCCAGCAGCTTGATCGAGGTTGTAGCTTTCTTT.

This chain uses TRBV12-5 with TRBJ1-1, with D unclear. Germline values: CDR1 LGHNT, CDR2 FRNRAP. Trimming pared 3 bases from V and 2 bases from J, leaving 4 bases between. This CDR3 region has 12 residues. The CDR3 spells CASGFLNTEAFF. The CDR3 DNA reads TGTGCTAGTGGTTTTCTCAACACTGAAGCTTTCTTT.

The V and J genes are TRBV5-1 and TRBJ1-1, with TRBD1 as a possible D gene (5 bases). This CDR3 is built from 13 residues. The germline V gene encodes CDR1 SGHRS and CDR2 YFSETQ. Between the trimmed V and J ends, which lost 6 bases and 3 bases, there was a span of 12 bases. CDR3 DNA: TGCGCCAGCACCCCCCAGGGATACACTGAAGCTTTCTTT. This codes for CASTPQGYTEAFF.

J is TRBJ2-1 and V is TRBV6-2 or TRBV6-3; TRBD2 agrees at 14 bases. The CDR3 is 18 amino acids. V lost 2 bases and J lost 12; bases outside the gene matches: 15. CDR1 MNHEY and CDR2 SVGEGT come from the germline V gene. Written as DNA, the CDR3 is TGTGCCAGCAGTTACGATACGGGACTAGCGGGAGATAGGGATGGGCAGTTCTTC. Translation gives CASSYDTGLAGDRDGQFF.

CDR3 residues: CASSPLGTASYEQYF. The CDR3 region has the DNA TGTGCCAGCAGCCCACTAGGGACAGCTTCCTACGAGCAGTACTTC. J is TRBJ2-7 and V is TRBV7-2; 7 positions match TRBD1. This CDR3 is built from 15 residues. V was clipped by 5 bases and J by 1 base; unmatched bases: 8. Germline assignment: CDR1 SGHTA and CDR2 FQGNSA.

The V gene is TRBV27, the J gene TRBJ2-3; D perhaps matches TRBD2 (6 bases). Trimming stripped 6 bases from V and 5 bases from J, with 18 bases between. The CDR3 runs to 15 residues. CDR1 MNHEY and CDR2 SMNVEV come from the germline V gene (reference sequence). The CDR3 sequence is CASSQKGLFLDTQYF. The CDR3 bases are TGTGCCAGCAGCCAAAAGGGACTTTTCCTAGATACGCAGTATTTT.

This clone was detected a few times. This chain links TRBV5-4 with TRBJ2-1; 7 nucleotides align to TRBD2. The CDR3 spans 19 residues. CDR1 SGHNT and CDR2 YYREEE come from the germline V gene (reference sequence). The trim removed 0 bases at V and 2 bases at J, leaving 14 bases unmatched. The CDR3 DNA reads TGTGCCAGCAGCTTGGTAGGGGTTATTAGGGAGGGCACCTACAATGAGCAGTTCTTC. This gives the protein CASSLVGVIREGTYNEQFF.

The rearrangement joins TRBV13 to TRBJ2-7; no clear D. The germline V and J ends were trimmed by 5 bases and 0 bases, with 11 bases remaining between them. Germline CDR1 reads PRHDT; CDR2 reads FYEKMQ (reference sequence). The CDR3 is 14 residues long. This CDR3 is CASSPLLTSYEQYF. The CDR3 DNA reads as TGTGCCAGCAGCCCCCTGCTCACCTCCTACGAGCAGTACTTC.

This clone is a singleton in its sample. The rearrangement uses TRBV27 and TRBJ2-7; D is unresolved. Trimming stripped 5 bases from V and 0 bases from J, with 14 bases between. The length of the CDR3 is 15 residues. CDR1 and CDR2 (germline): MNHEY, SMNVEV (reference sequence). For the CDR3, the DNA is TGTGCCAGCAGTACTGGACGGCGTGGCTCCTACGAGCAGTACTTC. This translates into CASSTGRRGSYEQYF.

The chain recombines TRBV5-5 with TRBJ2-7, with D possibly being TRBD1 or TRBD2 (5 bases each). Germline values: CDR1 SGHKS, CDR2 YYEKEE (reference sequence). Trimming cost V 3 bases and J 5 bases, with 15 bases left between them. The CDR3 is 14 residues long. DNA for the CDR3: TGTGCCAGCAGCTCCATTGGGGGTCCCCACGAGCAGTACTTC. This sequence encodes CASSSIGGPHEQYF.

This clone was seen only once. The V gene is TRBV9, the J gene TRBJ2-1; 8 nucleotides line up with TRBD1. V was clipped by 2 bases and J by 12 bases; unmatched bases: 4. This CDR3 comprises 12 residues. The germline gives CDR1 SGDLS, CDR2 YYNGEE. The CDR3 loop is CASSVSTGGQFF. The CDR3 region has the DNA TGTGCCAGCAGCGTTTCAACAGGGGGGCAGTTCTTC. The whole variable domain, remainder taken from reference TRBV9 and TRBJ2-1, is DSGVTQTPKHLITATGQRVTLRCSPRSGDLSVYWYQQSLDQGLQFLIQYYNGEERAKGNILERFSAQQFPDLHSELNLSSLELGDSALYFCASSVSTGGQFFGPGTRLTVL.

This chain joins TRBV6-5 and TRBJ1-3, with TRBD1 as a possible D gene (6 bases). Trimming pared 7 bases from V and 2 bases from J, leaving 15 bases between. The CDR3 consists of 15 residues. Germline-derived CDR1 and CDR2 are MNHEY and SVGAGI. The CDR3 is CASKPGAGAGNTIYF. CDR3 nucleotide sequence: TGTGCCAGCAAACCAGGGGCAGGGGCTGGAAACACCATATATTTT.

The V gene is TRBV18, the J gene TRBJ1-3, with a weak D call TRBD1 (6 bases). V was pared by 5 bases and J by 4 bases, with 15 bases between. This CDR3 spans 15 amino acids. The germline CDR1 and CDR2 sequences are KGHSH and LQKENI. CDR3 protein: CASSTQGRGGNTIYF. The CDR3 bases are TGTGCCAGCTCAACACAGGGTCGCGGGGGAAACACCATATATTTT. The full variable domain, rest sourced from reference TRBV18 and TRBJ1-3, is NAGVMQNPRHLVRRRGQEARLRCSPMKGHSHVYWYRQLPEEGLKFMVYLQKENIIDESGMPKERFSAEFPKEGPSILRIQQVVRGDSAAYFCASSTQGRGGNTIYFGEGSWLTVV.

This chain joins TRBV27 and TRBJ2-1; 7 nucleotides line up with TRBD2. This CDR3 spans 16 amino acids. Germline V gene sequence: CDR1 MNHEY, CDR2 SMNVEV (reference sequence). Trimming at V came to 4 bases and at J to 6 bases, leaving 12 bases not matched to a gene. CDR3 sequence reads: CASSSTPGLLINEQFF. The DNA of the CDR3 is TGTGCCAGCAGTTCCACTCCGGGACTACTCATCAATGAGCAGTTCTTC.

The V gene is TRBV5-6, the J gene TRBJ1-2, with D hard to call. The ends were cut back, 0 bases at V and 8 bases at J, with 11 bases in the middle. This CDR3 region has 13 residues. Germline assignment: CDR1 SGHDT and CDR2 YYEEEE. CDR3 amino acids: CASSLGVLGGYTF. The CDR3 nucleotides read TGTGCCAGCAGCTTGGGCGTCCTAGGGGGCTACACCTTC.